This T cell receptor beta chain was recovered during a study of T cells in Graves' hyperthyroidism and ophthalmopathy. This clonotype was counted many times. Patients aged 18 to 65 had newly diagnosed hyperthyroidism lasting under 2 months. Amplification targeted TCR beta CDR3 regions from RNA transcripts. RT-PCR in the first round (using the HTBI primer set) targeted the TCR CDR3. MiXCR, applied by TCRdb to the multiplex PCR reads, yields one record per CDR3 protein. The repertoire consists of roughly 150,000 distinct CDR3 sequences, with roughly 9.4% occurring once and the leading ten covering approximately 20%. The CDR3 spans 15 residues. CDR1 and CDR2 (germline): LNHDA, SQIVND (reference sequence). J gave up 3 bases and V 5 bases, and 8 bases lay outside the gene matches.

The gene calls are TRBV19 and TRBJ1-1; 8 nucleotides match TRBD1. The source material was blood. The receptor was derived from a woman between 18 and 29 years old with Graves' hyperthyroidism that later progressed to Graves' ophthalmopathy. The CDR3 is CASSPRDRLHTEAFF. Here the CDR3 DNA reads TGTGCCAGTAGTCCGCGGGACAGGCTGCACACTGAAGCTTTCTTT.